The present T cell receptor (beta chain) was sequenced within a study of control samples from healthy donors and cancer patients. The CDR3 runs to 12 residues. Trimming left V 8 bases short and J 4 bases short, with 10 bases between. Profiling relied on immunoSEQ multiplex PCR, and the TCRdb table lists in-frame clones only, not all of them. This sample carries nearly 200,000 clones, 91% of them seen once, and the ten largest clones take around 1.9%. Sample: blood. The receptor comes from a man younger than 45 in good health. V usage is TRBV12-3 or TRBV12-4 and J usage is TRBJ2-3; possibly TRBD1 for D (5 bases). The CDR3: CASGWGADTQYF. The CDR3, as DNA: TGTGCCAGCGGATGGGGCGCAGATACGCAGTATTTT.